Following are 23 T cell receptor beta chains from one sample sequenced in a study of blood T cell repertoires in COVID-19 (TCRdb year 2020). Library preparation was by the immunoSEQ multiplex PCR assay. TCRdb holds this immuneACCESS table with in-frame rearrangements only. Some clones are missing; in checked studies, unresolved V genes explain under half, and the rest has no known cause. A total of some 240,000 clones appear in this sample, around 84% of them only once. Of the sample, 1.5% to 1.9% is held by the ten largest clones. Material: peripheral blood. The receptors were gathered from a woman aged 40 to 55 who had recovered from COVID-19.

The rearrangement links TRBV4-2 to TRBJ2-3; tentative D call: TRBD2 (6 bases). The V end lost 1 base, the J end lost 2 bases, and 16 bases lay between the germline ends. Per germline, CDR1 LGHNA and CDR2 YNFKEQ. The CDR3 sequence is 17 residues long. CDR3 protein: CASSQVGTGEVTDTQYF. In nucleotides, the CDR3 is TGTGCCAGCAGCCAAGTTGGGACGGGGGAGGTCACAGATACGCAGTATTTT.

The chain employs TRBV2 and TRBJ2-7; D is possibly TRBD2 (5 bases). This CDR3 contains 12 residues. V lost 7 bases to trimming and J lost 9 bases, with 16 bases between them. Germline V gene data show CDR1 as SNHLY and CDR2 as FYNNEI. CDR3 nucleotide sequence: TGTGCCAGCATGTTCGGAGGAGTCGGGCAGTACTTC. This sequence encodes CASMFGGVGQYF.

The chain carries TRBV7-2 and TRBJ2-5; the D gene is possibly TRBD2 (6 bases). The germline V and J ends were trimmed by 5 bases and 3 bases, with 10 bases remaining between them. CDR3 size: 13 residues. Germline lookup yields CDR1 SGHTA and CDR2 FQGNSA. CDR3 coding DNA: TGTGCCAGCAGCCATAGCGGCGAAGAGACCCAGTACTTC. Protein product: CASSHSGEETQYF.

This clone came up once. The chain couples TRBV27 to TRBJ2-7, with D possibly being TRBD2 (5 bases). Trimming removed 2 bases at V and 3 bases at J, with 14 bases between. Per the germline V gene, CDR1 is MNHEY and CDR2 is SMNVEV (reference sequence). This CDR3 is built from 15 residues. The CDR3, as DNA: TGTGCCAGCAGTTTAGGAACGGGGTTTGGCTACGAGCAGTACTTC. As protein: CASSLGTGFGYEQYF.

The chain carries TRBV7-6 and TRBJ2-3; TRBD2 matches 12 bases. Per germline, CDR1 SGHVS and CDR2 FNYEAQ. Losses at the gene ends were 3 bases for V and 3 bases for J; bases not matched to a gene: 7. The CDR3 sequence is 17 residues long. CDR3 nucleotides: TGTGCCAGCAGCTTCGCCGGGACTAGCGGGTATACAGATACGCAGTATTTT. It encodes CASSFAGTSGYTDTQYF.

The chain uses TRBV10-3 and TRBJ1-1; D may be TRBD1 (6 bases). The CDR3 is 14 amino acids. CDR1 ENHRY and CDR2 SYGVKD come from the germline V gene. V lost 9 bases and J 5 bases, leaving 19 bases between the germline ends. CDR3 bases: TGTGCCATTAAGGCAGGGGCTGTTCATACTGAAGCTTTCTTT. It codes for CAIKAGAVHTEAFF.

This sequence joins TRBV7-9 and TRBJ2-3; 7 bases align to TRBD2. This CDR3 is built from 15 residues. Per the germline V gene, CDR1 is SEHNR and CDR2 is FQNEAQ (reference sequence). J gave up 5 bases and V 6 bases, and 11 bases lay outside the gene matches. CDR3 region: CASSLTRGGKDTQYF. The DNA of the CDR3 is TGTGCCAGCAGTTTAACCCGGGGAGGGAAAGATACGCAGTATTTT.

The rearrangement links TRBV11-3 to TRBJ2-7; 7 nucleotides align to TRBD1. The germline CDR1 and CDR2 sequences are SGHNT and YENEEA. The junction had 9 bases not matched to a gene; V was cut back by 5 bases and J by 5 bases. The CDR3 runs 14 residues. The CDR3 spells CASSPGTVVDEQYF. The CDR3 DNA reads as TGTGCCAGCAGCCCCGGGACAGTAGTGGACGAGCAGTACTTC.

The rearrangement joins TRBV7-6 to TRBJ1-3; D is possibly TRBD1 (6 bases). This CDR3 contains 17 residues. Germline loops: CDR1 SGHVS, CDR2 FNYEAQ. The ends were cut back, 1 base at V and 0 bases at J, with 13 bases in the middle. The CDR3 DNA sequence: TGTGCCAGCAGCTTAGGGCAGGGGCCCCGCTCTGGAAACACCATATATTTT. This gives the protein CASSLGQGPRSGNTIYF.

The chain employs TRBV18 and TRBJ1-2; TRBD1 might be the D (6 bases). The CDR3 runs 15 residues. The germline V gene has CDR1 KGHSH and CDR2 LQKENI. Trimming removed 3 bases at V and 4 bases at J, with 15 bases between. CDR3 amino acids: CASSPQGLGGYGYTF. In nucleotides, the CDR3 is TGTGCCAGCTCACCCCAAGGTCTAGGGGGCTATGGCTACACCTTC.

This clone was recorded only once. The CDR3 here is CASSVRRADTYEQYF. The CDR3 DNA reads TGTGCCAGCAGCGTACGGCGGGCTGATACCTACGAGCAGTACTTC. The rearrangement links TRBV7-2 to TRBJ2-7, with a tentative D call TRBD2 (5 bases). V was trimmed by 5 bases and J by 2 bases, leaving 16 bases between them. The germline V gene encodes CDR1 SGHTA and CDR2 FQGNSA. The CDR3 runs to 15 residues. The variable domain in full, with the rest retrieved from reference TRBV7-2 and TRBJ2-7, is GAGVSQSPSNKVTEKGKDVELRCDPISGHTALYWYRQSLGQGLEFLIYFQGNSAPDKSGLPSDRFSAERTGGSVSTLTIQRTQQEDSAVYLCASSVRRADTYEQYFGPGTRLTVT.

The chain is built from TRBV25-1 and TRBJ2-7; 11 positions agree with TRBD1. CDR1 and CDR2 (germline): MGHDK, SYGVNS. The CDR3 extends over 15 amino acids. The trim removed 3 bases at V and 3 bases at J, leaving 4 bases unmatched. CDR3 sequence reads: CASSDSGTGGYEQYF. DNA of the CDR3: TGTGCCAGCAGTGATTCCGGGACAGGGGGCTACGAGCAGTACTTC.

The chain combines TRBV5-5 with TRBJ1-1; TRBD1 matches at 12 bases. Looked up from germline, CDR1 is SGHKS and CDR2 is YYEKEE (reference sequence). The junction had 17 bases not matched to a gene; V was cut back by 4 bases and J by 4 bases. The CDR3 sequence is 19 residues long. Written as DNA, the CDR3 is TGTGCCAGCAGCCCACACTACCGGGACAGGGGGCGTTTGGGCACTGAAGCTTTCTTT. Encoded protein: CASSPHYRDRGRLGTEAFF.

CDR3 residues: CASRNRGSGNTIYF. Written as DNA, the CDR3 is TGTGCCAGTAGAAACCGCGGCTCTGGAAACACCATATATTTT. The chain is built from TRBV19 and TRBJ1-3; D is unclear. The CDR3 spans 14 residues. Per germline, CDR1 LNHDA and CDR2 SQIVND (reference sequence). Trimming cost V 6 bases and J 0 bases, with 9 bases left between them.

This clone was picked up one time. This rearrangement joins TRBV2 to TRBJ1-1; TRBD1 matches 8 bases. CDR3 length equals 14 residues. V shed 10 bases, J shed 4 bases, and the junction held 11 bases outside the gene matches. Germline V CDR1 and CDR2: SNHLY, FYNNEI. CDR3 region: CATPGGLRLTEAFF. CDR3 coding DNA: TGTGCCACCCCAGGGGGCTTAAGGCTCACTGAAGCTTTCTTT.

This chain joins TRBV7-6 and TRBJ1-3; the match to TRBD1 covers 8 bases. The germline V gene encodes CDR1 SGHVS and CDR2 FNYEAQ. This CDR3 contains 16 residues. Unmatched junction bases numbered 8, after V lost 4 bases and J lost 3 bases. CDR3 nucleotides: TGTGCCAGCAGCTCTTCAGGGGGCGCGTATGGAAACACCATATATTTT. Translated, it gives CASSSSGGAYGNTIYF.

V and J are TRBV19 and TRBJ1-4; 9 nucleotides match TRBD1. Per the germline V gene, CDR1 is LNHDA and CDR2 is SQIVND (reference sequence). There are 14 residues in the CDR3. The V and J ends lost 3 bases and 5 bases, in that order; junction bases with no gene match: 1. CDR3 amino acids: CASSIGTGNEKLFF. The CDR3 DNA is TGTGCCAGTAGTATTGGGACAGGGAATGAAAAACTGTTTTTT.

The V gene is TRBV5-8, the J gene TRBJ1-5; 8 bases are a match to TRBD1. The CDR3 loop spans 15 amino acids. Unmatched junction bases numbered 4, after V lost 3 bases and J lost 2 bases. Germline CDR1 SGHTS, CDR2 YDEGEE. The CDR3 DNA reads TGTGCCAGCAGCTCCGGGACAGGCGGCAATCAGCCCCAGCATTTT. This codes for CASSSGTGGNQPQHF.

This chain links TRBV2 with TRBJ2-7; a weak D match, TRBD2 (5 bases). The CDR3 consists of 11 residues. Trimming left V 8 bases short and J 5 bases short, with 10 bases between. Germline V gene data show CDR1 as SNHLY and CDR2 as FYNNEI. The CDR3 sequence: CASRGRHEQYF. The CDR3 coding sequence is TGTGCCAGCCGAGGGCGGCACGAGCAGTACTTC. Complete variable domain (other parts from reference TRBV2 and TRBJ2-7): EPEVTQTPSHQVTQMGQEVILRCVPISNHLYFYWYRQILGQKVEFLVSFYNNEISEKSEIFDDQFSVERPDGSNFTLKIRSTKLEDSAMYFCASRGRHEQYFGPGTRLTVT.

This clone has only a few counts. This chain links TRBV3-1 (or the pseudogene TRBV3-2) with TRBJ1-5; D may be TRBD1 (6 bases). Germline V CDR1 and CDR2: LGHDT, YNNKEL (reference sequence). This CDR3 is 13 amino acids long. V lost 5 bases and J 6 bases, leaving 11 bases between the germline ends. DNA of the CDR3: TGTGCCAGCAGCTTTCCAGGGGTTCAGCCCCAGCATTTT. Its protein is CASSFPGVQPQHF.

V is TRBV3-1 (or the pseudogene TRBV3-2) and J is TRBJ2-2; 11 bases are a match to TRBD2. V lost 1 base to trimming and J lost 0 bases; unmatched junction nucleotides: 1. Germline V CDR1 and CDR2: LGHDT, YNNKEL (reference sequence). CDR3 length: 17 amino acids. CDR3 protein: CASSQVSGGANTGELFF. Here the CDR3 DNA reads TGTGCCAGCAGCCAAGTTAGCGGGGGGGCGAACACCGGGGAGCTGTTTTTT.

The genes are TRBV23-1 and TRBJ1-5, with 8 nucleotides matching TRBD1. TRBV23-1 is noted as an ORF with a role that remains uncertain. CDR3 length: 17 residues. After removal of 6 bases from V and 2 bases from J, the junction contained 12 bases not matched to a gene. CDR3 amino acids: CASSHKEPGQGNQPQHF. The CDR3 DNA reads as TGCGCCAGCAGCCACAAGGAACCGGGACAGGGCAATCAGCCCCAGCATTTT.

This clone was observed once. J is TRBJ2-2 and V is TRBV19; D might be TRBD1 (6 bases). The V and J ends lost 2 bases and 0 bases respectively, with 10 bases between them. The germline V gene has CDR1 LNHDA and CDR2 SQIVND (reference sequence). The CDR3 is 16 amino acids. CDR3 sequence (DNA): TGTGCCAGTAGTATAAGGGGACAAGCGAACACCGGGGAGCTGTTTTTT. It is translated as CASSIRGQANTGELFF. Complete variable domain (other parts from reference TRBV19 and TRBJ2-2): DGGITQSPKYLFRKEGQNVTLSCEQNLNHDAMYWYRQDPGQGLRLIYYSQIVNDFQKGDIAEGYSVSREKKESFPLTVTSAQKNPTAFYLCASSIRGQANTGELFFGEGSRLTVL.